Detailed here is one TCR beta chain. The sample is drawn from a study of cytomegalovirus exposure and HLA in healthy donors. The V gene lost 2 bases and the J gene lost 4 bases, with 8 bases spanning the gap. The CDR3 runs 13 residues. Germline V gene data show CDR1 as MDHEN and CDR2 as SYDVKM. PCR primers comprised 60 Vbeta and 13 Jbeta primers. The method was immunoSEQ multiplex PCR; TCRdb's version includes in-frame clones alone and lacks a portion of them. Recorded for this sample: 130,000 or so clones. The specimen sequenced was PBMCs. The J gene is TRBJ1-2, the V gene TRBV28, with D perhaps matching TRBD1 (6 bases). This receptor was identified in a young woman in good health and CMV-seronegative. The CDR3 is CASSLTGSYGYTF. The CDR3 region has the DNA TGTGCCAGCAGTTTAACAGGGAGCTATGGCTACACCTTC.